The rows below give T cell receptor beta chains drawn from one sample of a study of blood T cell repertoires in COVID-19. Data came from immunoSEQ multiplex PCR; TCRdb stores just in-frame clones and leaves some out. The table has some 120,000 clones, about 80% seen once. Material for sequencing was peripheral blood. These receptors all stem from a man between 70 and 80 years old with active or convalescent COVID-19. CDR3s include the opening cysteine and the closing phenylalanine or tryptophan. The D gene is left open where the match is weak. For some rows the clone size is stated as once, few or many, or as a class when expanded; others skip it.

j_call clone_size d_call v_call cdr3_aa cdr3_nt
TRBJ1-2 . TRBD1 TRBV13 CASRRDSNYGYTF TGTGCCAGCAGGCGGGACAGCAACTATGGCTACACCTTC
TRBJ1-1 . TRBD1 TRBV5-6 CASTLGGSDVAFF TGTGCCAGCACCCTAGGGGGCAGCGACGTAGCTTTCTTT
TRBJ1-6 . TRBD1 TRBV24-1 CATSDSGTANSPLHF TGTGCCACCAGTGATTCCGGGACAGCTAATTCACCCCTCCACTTT
TRBJ2-5 . TRBD2 TRBV7-2 CASSLGTRETQYF TGTGCCAGCAGCTTAGGGACTAGGGAGACCCAGTACTTC
TRBJ2-1 . . TRBV7-3 CASSLTSGVDEQFF TGTGCCAGCAGCTTAACGTCCGGGGTCGATGAGCAGTTCTTC
TRBJ2-7 . . TRBV29-1 CSVRLGTYEQYF TGCAGCGTCCGACTCGGAACTTACGAGCAGTACTTC
TRBJ1-1 . TRBD1 TRBV28 CASSDNGQANTEAFF TGTGCCAGCAGTGACAACGGACAGGCGAACACTGAAGCTTTCTTT
TRBJ2-3 . TRBD2 TRBV20-1 CSASLGLASDTQYF TGCAGTGCTAGTCTGGGACTAGCATCAGATACGCAGTATTTT
TRBJ1-6 . . TRBV3-1/TRBV3-2 CASSLGQYNSPLHF TGTGCCAGCAGCCTAGGACAGTATAATTCACCCCTCCACTTT
TRBJ1-3 . . TRBV12-3/TRBV12-4 CASSLSGNTIYF TGTGCCAGCAGTTTAAGCGGAAACACCATATATTTT
TRBJ2-3 . TRBD2 TRBV9 CASSRRLAGGADTQYF TGTGCCAGCAGCCGAAGACTAGCGGGGGGAGCAGATACGCAGTATTTT
TRBJ1-2 . . TRBV30 CAWSTGSAYGYTF TGTGCCTGGAGTACAGGGTCAGCCTATGGCTACACCTTC
TRBJ1-5 . . TRBV6-5 CASSWGGNQPQHF TGTGCCAGCAGTTGGGGAGGCAATCAGCCCCAGCATTTT
TRBJ2-3 . TRBD2 TRBV4-3 CASSQDPRAGGTDTQYF TGCGCCAGCAGCCAAGATCCGCGGGCGGGGGGCACAGATACGCAGTATTTT
TRBJ1-4 . . TRBV29-1 CSVRGGESNEKLFF TGCAGCGTTCGGGGAGGGGAGTCTAATGAAAAACTGTTTTTT
TRBJ2-2 . . TRBV6-5 CASRSGQNTGELFF TGTGCCAGCAGGTCGGGACAGAACACCGGGGAGCTGTTTTTT
TRBJ1-1 . TRBD1 TRBV11-2 CASSLEGTGGKGAFF TGTGCCAGCAGCTTAGAGGGGACAGGGGGGAAGGGAGCTTTCTTT
TRBJ2-7 . . TRBV6-5 CASSYSAQTYEQYF TGTGCCAGCAGTTACTCGGCACAAACCTACGAGCAGTACTTC
TRBJ2-1 few TRBD2 TRBV15 CATRGTGTSGVSYNEQFF TGTGCCACCAGGGGAACCGGGACTAGCGGAGTTTCCTACAATGAGCAGTTCTTC
TRBJ2-6 . . TRBV5-1 CASSFNSRSSGANVLTF TGCGCCAGCAGCTTTAATAGCCGGTCCTCTGGGGCCAACGTCCTGACTTTC
TRBJ1-1 . . TRBV16 CASSQWKGLPSNTEAFF TGTGCCAGCAGCCAATGGAAGGGGCTCCCATCGAACACTGAAGCTTTCTTT
TRBJ1-1 . . TRBV7-2 CASSLVSVTEAFF TGTGCCAGCAGCTTAGTTTCGGTCACTGAAGCTTTCTTT
TRBJ2-5 . TRBD2 TRBV5-1 CASSPGLAGETQYF TGCGCCAGCAGCCCCGGACTAGCGGGGGAGACCCAGTACTTC
TRBJ2-5 . TRBD2 TRBV11-3 CASSLGVAGGKRETQYF TGTGCCAGCAGCTTAGGAGTAGCGGGAGGGAAAAGGGAGACCCAGTACTTC
TRBJ2-7 few . TRBV6-6 CASSPPGLGHEQYF TGTGCCAGCAGCCCGCCGGGACTCGGCCACGAGCAGTACTTC
TRBJ2-2 . TRBD1 TRBV7-8 CASRSYRGPNTGELFF TGTGCCAGCAGAAGCTACAGGGGGCCTAACACCGGGGAGCTGTTTTTT
TRBJ1-1 . . TRBV5-4 CASSLVGGVNTEAFF TGTGCCAGCAGCTTGGTAGGCGGTGTGAACACTGAAGCTTTCTTT
TRBJ2-7 . TRBD2 TRBV7-2 CASSLSVAGGITYEQYF TGTGCCAGCAGCCTATCGGTAGCGGGGGGAATAACCTACGAGCAGTACTTC
TRBJ2-7 . TRBD2 TRBV23-1 CASSQSNPVTRASGTSGEQYF TGCGCCAGCAGTCAATCTAACCCCGTAACACGTGCTAGCGGGACGTCGGGGGAGCAGTACTTC
TRBJ1-4 . . TRBV5-1 CASSLGDITNEKLFF TGCGCCAGCAGCTTGGGAGACATAACTAATGAAAAACTGTTTTTT
TRBJ2-7 . TRBD2 TRBV6-6 CASSSHDTGGPYEQYF TGTGCCAGCAGTTCACACGATACGGGAGGGCCCTACGAGCAGTACTTC
TRBJ2-2 . TRBD2 TRBV7-8 CASSTIAGATGELFF TGTGCCAGCAGCACCATAGCGGGGGCTACCGGGGAGCTGTTTTTT
TRBJ2-7 . TRBD1 TRBV5-4 CASSSRRDREYEQYF TGTGCCAGCAGCTCCCGGCGGGACAGGGAGTACGAGCAGTACTTC
TRBJ1-2 . TRBD1 TRBV27 CASSLSRTGYYGYTF TGTGCCAGCAGTTTATCGCGGACAGGGTACTATGGCTACACCTTC
TRBJ2-2 . . TRBV5-1 CASSKRDTGELFF TGCGCCAGCAGCAAACGGGACACCGGGGAGCTGTTTTTT
TRBJ1-2 few . TRBV7-8 CASSLRGGSPYGYTF TGTGCCAGCAGCTTGAGAGGCGGATCTCCCTATGGCTACACCTTC
TRBJ1-5 once . TRBV6-1 CASSEAATGFRPQHF TGTGCCAGCAGTGAAGCTGCTACAGGTTTTCGGCCCCAGCATTTT
TRBJ1-1 . TRBD1 TRBV28 CASSSSYRGVRAFF TGTGCCAGCAGTTCTTCCTACAGGGGCGTTCGAGCTTTCTTT
TRBJ2-4 . . TRBV28 CASSSLSKNIQYF TGTGCCAGCAGTTCGCTAAGCAAAAACATTCAGTACTTC
TRBJ2-5 . TRBD2 TRBV19 CASTEVVGGSETQYF TGTGCCAGTACCGAGGTAGTGGGGGGGTCGGAGACCCAGTACTTC
TRBJ1-5 . TRBD1 TRBV23-1 CASRRRGTGQPQHF TGCGCCAGCAGACGCAGGGGGACGGGGCAGCCCCAGCATTTT
TRBJ2-2 many TRBD2 TRBV9 CASTVGTSGGINTGELFF TGTGCCAGCACCGTCGGGACTAGCGGAGGGATAAACACCGGGGAGCTGTTTTTT
TRBJ2-2 . . TRBV14 CASSQYREGELFF TGTGCCAGCAGCCAGTACAGGGAAGGGGAGCTGTTTTTT
TRBJ2-1 . . TRBV21-1 CASSKNRAQTYEQFF TGTGCCAGCAGCAAAAACAGGGCCCAAACATATGAGCAGTTCTTC
TRBJ2-3 few TRBD2 TRBV10-2 CASSLTSGSADTQYF TGCGCCAGCAGCTTGACTAGCGGGAGTGCAGATACGCAGTATTTT
TRBJ1-2 once . TRBV28 CASQGSNYGYTF TGTGCCAGCCAGGGTTCTAACTATGGCTACACCTTC
TRBJ1-2 . . TRBV30 CAWIDRLANYGYTF TGTGCCTGGATCGACAGGCTAGCTAACTATGGCTACACCTTC
TRBJ2-7 . TRBD1 TRBV19 CASSTSDRARSYEQYF TGTGCCAGTAGTACCTCTGACAGGGCCCGCTCCTACGAGCAGTACTTC
TRBJ2-2 . . TRBV3-1/TRBV3-2 CASSPQGGGTGELFF TGTGCCAGCAGCCCACAAGGGGGGGGCACCGGGGAGCTGTTTTTT
TRBJ2-1 . . TRBV7-2 CASSLVGATYNEQFF TGTGCCAGCAGCTTAGTGGGGGCAACCTACAATGAGCAGTTCTTC
TRBJ2-2 . TRBD2 TRBV13 CASSFTSGNTGELFF TGTGCCAGCAGCTTTACTAGCGGGAACACCGGGGAGCTGTTTTTT
TRBJ1-2 . . TRBV7-9 CASSLGPGGPYGYTF TGTGCCAGCAGCTTAGGCCCGGGGGGGCCTTATGGCTACACCTTC
TRBJ1-5 . TRBD1 TRBV7-2 CASSPGGGNQPQHF TGTGCCAGCAGTCCAGGGGGCGGCAATCAGCCCCAGCATTTT
TRBJ2-3 . TRBD2 TRBV5-1 CASSSGLVPDTQYF TGCGCCAGCAGCTCCGGACTAGTTCCAGATACGCAGTATTTT